This TCR beta chain is drawn from a study of beta chain features in type 1 diabetes. Study as a whole: The patient and healthy donor groups were comparable for age, gender and cell yields.

Concerning this clone itself: What it binds is not known.

Expressed TCRB transcripts were sequenced because the isolated RNA had all been reverse transcribed beforehand. Sequencing used immunoSEQ multiplex PCR; TCRdb keeps in-frame clones, though not all of them. The sample carries roughly 340,000 clones, roughly an eighth recorded once. Germline V lookup: CDR1 SGDLS, CDR2 YYNGEE. The CDR3 loop spans 13 amino acids. The germline V and J ends were trimmed by 3 bases and 7 bases, with 13 bases remaining between them. A CD45RO/CCR7/CD25/CD127/CD95/CD27 panel sorted naive, central memory, regulatory and stem cell-like memory CD4+ cells. Study results and limitations: Moderately but significantly shorter TCRB CDR3s were found in Type 1 diabetes patients in all four CD4+ subsets. For cells with high TCR expression, cDNA sequencing could yield over-representation. Although PCR might favor shorter templates, it would do so equally in patients and controls.

The source is a woman aged 18-29 years with type 1 diabetes. The sequenced sample was naive CD4+ T cells from blood. The chain couples TRBV9 to TRBJ1-1; no clear D. The CDR3 DNA reads as TGTGCCAGCAGCGCCCCAGCGGGGAGTGAAGCTTTCTTT. Translated, it gives CASSAPAGSEAFF.